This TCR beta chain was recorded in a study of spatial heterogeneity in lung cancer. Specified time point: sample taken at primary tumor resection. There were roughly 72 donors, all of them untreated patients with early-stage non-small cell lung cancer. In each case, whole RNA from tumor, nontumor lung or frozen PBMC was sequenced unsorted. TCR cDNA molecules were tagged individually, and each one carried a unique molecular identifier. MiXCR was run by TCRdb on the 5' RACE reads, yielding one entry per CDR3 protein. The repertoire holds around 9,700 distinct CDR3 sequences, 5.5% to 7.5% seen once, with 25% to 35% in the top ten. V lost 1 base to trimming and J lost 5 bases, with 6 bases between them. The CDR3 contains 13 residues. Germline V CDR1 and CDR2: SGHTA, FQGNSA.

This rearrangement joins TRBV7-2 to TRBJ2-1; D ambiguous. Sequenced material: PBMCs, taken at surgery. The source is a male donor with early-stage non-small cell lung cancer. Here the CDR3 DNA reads TGTGCCAGCAGCTTAGGAATCGACAATGAGCAGTTCTTC. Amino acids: CASSLGIDNEQFF.